This T cell receptor (beta chain) is drawn from a study of beta chain features in type 1 diabetes. Study findings and constraints: Naive, central memory and regulatory TCRB repertoires appeared more similar among patients than healthy donors. Type 1 diabetes patients had TCRB CDR3s that were shorter (moderately but significantly so) in all four CD4+ subsets.

Over 95% purity was reached by all sorted populations. Per the germline V gene, CDR1 is LNHNV and CDR2 is YYDKDF (reference sequence). V dropped 5 bases and J dropped 1 base, with 11 bases sitting between them. The CDR3 covers 14 residues. In regard to this clone: The antigen remains unidentified.

cDNA synthesis used the whole RNA isolate, giving expressed TCRB sequences. The repertoire was sequenced with immunoSEQ multiplex PCR; TCRdb's copy has only in-frame clones and lacks some. The repertoire holds nearly 350,000 clones, with around 8% as singletons. The sample was central memory CD4+ T cells from blood. The sequence derives from a woman younger than 35 in good health. This chain uses TRBV15 with TRBJ1-1; D uncertain. The CDR3 region is CATSYGSSNTEAFF. The CDR3 nucleotides read TGTGCCACCAGCTACGGCAGTTCGAACACTGAAGCTTTCTTT.